This paragraph covers one T cell receptor (beta chain) sequence. The record originates from a study of shared clonotypes between healthy human individuals. CD45RO-negative cells were positively selected for CCR7, leaving out terminally differentiated effector memory CD45RA+ cells. With V trimmed by 1 base and J by 1 base, 9 bases remained unmatched. CDR3 length: 19 amino acids. Looked up from germline, CDR1 is SGHVS and CDR2 is FQNEAQ. The table came from immunoSEQ multiplex PCR; TCRdb's copy has only in-frame clones and leaves some out. Here the sample spans about 2.2 million clones, around 93% being singletons.

Material: naive CD8+ T cells from PBMCs. The V and J genes are TRBV7-8 and TRBJ2-6; 8 positions match TRBD2. The receptor comes from a man younger than 35 in good health. Some clones in this sample may be carry-over from other donors' samples. CDR3 protein: CASSLVGAGEGSGANVLTF. The CDR3 DNA sequence: TGTGCCAGCAGCTTAGTAGGAGCGGGAGAAGGTTCTGGGGCCAACGTCCTGACTTTC. Full variable domain (outside the CDR3, taken from reference TRBV7-8 and TRBJ2-6): GAGVSQSPRYKVAKRGQDVALRCDPISGHVSLFWYQQALGQGPEFLTYFQNEAQLDKSGLPSDRFFAERPEGSVSTLKIQRTQQEDSAVYLCASSLVGAGEGSGANVLTFGAGSRLTVL.